These T cell receptor beta chains were read from a single sample in a study of shared clonotypes between healthy human individuals. TCRdb's copy holds only in-frame clones and misses some; the assay was immunoSEQ multiplex PCR. The sample records roughly 410,000 clones, roughly 96% being singletons. The source material was memory CD8+ T cells sorted from blood. The receptors originated from a man aged 25 to 45 in good health. Both conserved end residues are part of each CDR3. The D gene is left open where the match is weak. A clone size is listed for some rows: how often the clone was seen (once, few, many), or a class if it is expanded.

>TRBV15|-|TRBD2|TRBJ2-7
CATSSDREAGVPHEQYF
TGTGCCACCAGCAGCGATCGAGAAGCGGGAGTACCCCACGAGCAGTACTTC
>TRBV19|-|-|TRBJ2-2
CASSIAGAGELFF
TGTGCCAGTAGTATAGCAGGGGCCGGGGAGCTGTTTTTT
>TRBV30|-|TRBD1|TRBJ2-7
CASTGTGGHEQYF
TGTGCCTCCACCGGGACAGGGGGTCACGAGCAGTACTTC
>TRBV13|-|-|TRBJ2-7
CASSSGAAPQYF
TGTGCCAGCAGCTCAGGGGCGGCCCCGCAGTACTTC
>TRBV5-6|-|TRBD2|TRBJ2-3
CASSLALAGEYF
TGTGCCAGCAGCTTGGCGCTAGCGGGAGAGTATTTT
>TRBV9|once|TRBD2|TRBJ2-1
CASSAGLADYNEQFF
TGTGCCAGCAGCGCGGGACTAGCAGACTACAATGAGCAGTTCTTC
>TRBV6-6|-|-|TRBJ2-1
CASAVAISYNEQFF
TGTGCCAGCGCTGTAGCGATTAGCTACAATGAGCAGTTCTTC
>TRBV18|once|-|TRBJ2-7
CASSRQDQWGLSRDEQYF
TGTGCCAGCTCACGTCAAGATCAGTGGGGTCTTTCTCGGGACGAGCAGTACTTC
>TRBV11-3|-|TRBD2|TRBJ2-1
CASSSNMGSGRAGQFF
TGTGCCAGCAGCTCCAATATGGGTAGCGGGAGGGCTGGGCAGTTCTTC
>TRBV4-1|-|TRBD1|TRBJ1-6
CASSQPGGNSPLHF
TGCGCCAGCAGCCAACCAGGGGGGAATTCACCCCTCCACTTT
>TRBV28|-|-|TRBJ2-7
CASKDRLSYEQYF
TGTGCCAGCAAGGACCGTCTCTCCTACGAGCAGTACTTC
>TRBV28|once|-|TRBJ2-7
CASVGTTRDGEQYF
TGTGCCAGCGTAGGAACTACCCGGGATGGCGAGCAGTACTTC
>TRBV28|-|-|TRBJ2-3
CASSFRPDTQYF
TGTGCCAGCAGTTTCCGGCCAGATACGCAGTATTTT
>TRBV4-1|-|TRBD2|TRBJ2-3
CASSQDTGLGVTDTQYF
TGCGCCAGCAGCCAAGATACGGGACTAGGGGTCACAGATACGCAGTATTTT
>TRBV28|-|-|TRBJ2-7
CASRGEHEQYF
TGTGCCAGCAGAGGGGAGCACGAGCAGTACTTC
>TRBV18|-|TRBD1|TRBJ1-4
CASSPTQGNEKLFF
TGTGCCAGCTCACCAACACAGGGGAATGAAAAACTGTTTTTT
>TRBV25-1|-|-|TRBJ2-4
CASSEQGAKNIQYF
TGTGCCAGCAGTGAACAGGGGGCCAAAAACATTCAGTACTTC
>TRBV29-1|-|-|TRBJ1-2
CSASTLIGGSGYTF
TGCAGCGCTTCTACGCTAATCGGAGGGTCTGGCTACACCTTC
>TRBV6-1|-|-|TRBJ2-7
CASKESYEQYF
TGTGCCAGCAAGGAGTCCTACGAGCAGTACTTC
>TRBV30|-|-|TRBJ1-4
CAWSGVREKLFF
TGTGCCTGGAGTGGGGTTAGAGAAAAACTGTTTTTT
>TRBV28|-|-|TRBJ1-4
CASRAREKLFF
TGTGCCAGCAGAGCCAGAGAAAAACTGTTTTTT
>TRBV5-1|-|TRBD2|TRBJ2-1
CASQDRLTSAPGSYNEQFF
TGCGCCAGCCAGGACAGATTGACTAGCGCGCCCGGCTCCTACAATGAGCAGTTCTTC
>TRBV30|once|TRBD1|TRBJ1-5
CAWGVSRGQYNQPQHF
TGTGCCTGGGGGGTCTCCAGGGGGCAGTACAATCAGCCCCAGCATTTT
>TRBV5-1|-|TRBD2|TRBJ2-7
CASSRNPAGDVDEQYF
TGCGCCAGCAGCCGTAACCCGGCGGGAGATGTCGACGAGCAGTACTTC
>TRBV29-1|once|-|TRBJ2-2
CSVGGMNTGELFF
TGCAGCGTTGGCGGCATGAACACCGGGGAGCTGTTTTTT
>TRBV19|-|-|TRBJ1-2
CASSIRNYGYTF
TGTGCCAGTAGTATCAGGAACTATGGCTACACCTTC
>TRBV5-1|-|-|TRBJ1-2
CASSLDSFYGYTF
TGCGCCAGCAGCTTGGACAGCTTCTATGGCTACACCTTC
>TRBV5-1|few|-|TRBJ1-1
CASSLQRGNTEAFF
TGCGCCAGCAGCTTACAAAGGGGAAACACTGAAGCTTTCTTT
>TRBV7-9|-|TRBD2|TRBJ2-7
CASSSPAGASYEQYF
TGTGCCAGCAGTAGCCCTGCGGGAGCTTCCTACGAGCAGTACTTC
>TRBV2|-|-|TRBJ1-2
CASSELVLPSYGYTF
TGTGCCAGCAGTGAATTGGTCCTCCCGTCCTATGGCTACACCTTC
>TRBV19|-|-|TRBJ2-3
CASSPSSSTDTQYF
TGTGCCAGTAGCCCGTCTTCTAGCACAGATACGCAGTATTTT
>TRBV15|-|-|TRBJ2-1
CATSRDSLQFF
TGTGCCACCAGCAGAGATTCATTACAGTTCTTC
>TRBV5-4|-|TRBD2|TRBJ2-4
CASSSQRESAKNIQYF
TGTGCCAGCAGCTCGCAGCGGGAGTCAGCCAAAAACATTCAGTACTTC
>TRBV4-1|-|-|TRBJ2-3
CASSQRTDTQYF
TGCGCCAGCAGCCAAAGGACAGATACGCAGTATTTT
>TRBV5-5|-|-|TRBJ2-7
CASSPKLRPYEQYF
TGTGCCAGCAGCCCCAAATTGAGACCCTACGAGCAGTACTTC
>TRBV10-3|-|-|TRBJ2-3
CAISAASTDTQYF
TGTGCCATCAGCGCGGCTAGCACAGATACGCAGTATTTT
>TRBV30|-|-|TRBJ2-1
CAWSVSFSRGGSYNEQFF
TGTGCCTGGAGTGTAAGCTTCTCCCGGGGTGGAAGCTACAATGAGCAGTTCTTC
>TRBV28|-|-|TRBJ2-3
CASSLSTAGLEDTQYF
TGTGCCAGCAGTTTAAGTACGGCGGGGCTAGAAGATACGCAGTATTTT
>TRBV15|-|TRBD2|TRBJ2-1
CATSRYRASGSYNEQFF
TGTGCCACCAGCAGATATCGAGCTAGCGGCTCCTACAATGAGCAGTTCTTC
>TRBV6-6|-|TRBD2|TRBJ2-1
CASSYPGLAGVDEQFF
TGTGCCAGCAGTTACCCGGGACTAGCGGGAGTTGATGAGCAGTTCTTC